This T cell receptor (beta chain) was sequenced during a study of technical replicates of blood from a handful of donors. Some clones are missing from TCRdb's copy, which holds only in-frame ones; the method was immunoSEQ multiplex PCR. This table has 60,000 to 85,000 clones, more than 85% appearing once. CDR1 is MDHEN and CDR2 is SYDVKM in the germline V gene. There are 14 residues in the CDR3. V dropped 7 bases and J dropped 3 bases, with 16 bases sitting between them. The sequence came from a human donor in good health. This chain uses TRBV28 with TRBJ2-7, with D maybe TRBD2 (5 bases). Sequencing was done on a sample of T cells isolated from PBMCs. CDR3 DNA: TGTGCCAGCAACTTACTCGGACTTTTCTACGAGCAGTACTTC. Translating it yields CASNLLGLFYEQYF.